This T cell receptor beta chain was sequenced during a study of blood T cell repertoires in COVID-19. Turning to the study itself: There were acute and convalescent COVID-19 samples, and they came from the United States, Italy and Spain. PBMCs, B-cell-depleted T cells, or T cells provided the cDNA or gDNA that made up the material.

The authors' processing: Amplification of reference gene primers provided the estimated nucleated cell counts. Sequencing was performed with immunoSEQ multiplex PCR; in TCRdb, only in-frame clones are kept and a portion is missing. The DNA was the basis for D and trimming; V, J and clone size are from that table. This table holds around 140,000 clones, roughly four fifths found once. Germline V lookup: CDR1 SQVTM, CDR2 ANQGSEA. V shed 6 bases and J 1 base; nucleotides not matched to a gene: 4. CDR3 length: 14 amino acids. The sequence was obtained from a human donor with acute or convalescent COVID-19. The donor label of this sample is uncertain. The chain recombines TRBV29-1 with TRBJ2-3, with 10 bases fitting TRBD1. Sequenced material: peripheral blood. CDR3 bases: TGCAGCGTAGACAGGGGGCAAGGCACAGATACGCAGTATTTT. Translated: CSVDRGQGTDTQYF.